The 32 T cell receptor beta chains listed next were all sequenced from one sample in a study of T cell repertoires in cytomegalovirus infection. Using its own MiXCR run on the reads, TCRdb lists one record per CDR3 protein. The profile shows about 51,000 distinct CDR3 sequences, roughly 20% of them singletons. Their antigens remain unidentified. The sample consisted of CD8+ T cells from cultured PBMCs, taken from culture after CMV antigen stimulation. Every receptor here comes from a human donor in good health (CMV status not recorded). Some clones in this sample may be carry-over from other donors' samples.

This rearrangement joins TRBV28 to TRBJ2-5; D is possibly TRBD1 (6 bases). Trimming took off 6 bases at V and 1 base at J, with 9 bases between the two ends. Germline CDR1 MDHEN, CDR2 SYDVKM. The CDR3 sequence is 13 residues long. For the CDR3, the DNA is TGTGCCAGCAGCGGACAGCCCCAAGAGACCCAGTACTTC. Encoded protein: CASSGQPQETQYF.

The chain has TRBV7-2 and TRBJ2-7; either TRBD1 or TRBD2 may supply D (6 bases each). This CDR3 has 13 residues. V lost 3 bases and J 5 bases, leaving 11 bases between the germline ends. The V gene's germline CDR1 is SGHTA and CDR2 FQGNSA. In nucleotides, the CDR3 is TGTGCCAGCAGCTTGGGGGGCGTGAACGAGCAGTACTTC. Translating it yields CASSLGGVNEQYF.

The chain couples TRBV6-2 or TRBV6-3 to TRBJ1-1, with D hard to call. Germline CDR1 MNHEY, CDR2 SVGEGT. This CDR3 has 14 amino acids. The ends were cut back, 0 bases at V and 8 bases at J, with 13 bases in the middle. The chain's CDR3 is CASSYSRALREAFF. The CDR3 DNA reads TGTGCCAGCAGTTACTCGAGGGCACTTAGGGAAGCTTTCTTT.

CDR3 sequence (DNA): TGCGCCAGCAGCTTAAATCAGGGTCCCCATGAGCAGTTCTTC. Protein sequence: CASSLNQGPHEQFF. The J gene is TRBJ2-1, the V gene TRBV5-1, with D perhaps TRBD1 (5 bases). CDR1 is SGHRS and CDR2 is YFSETQ in the germline V gene. V lost 2 bases and J lost 8, with 14 bases in between. This CDR3 is built from 14 residues.

This clonotype was recorded a few times. The chain couples TRBV7-8 to TRBJ2-1; 15 bases are a match to TRBD2. Germline assignment: CDR1 SGHVS and CDR2 FQNEAQ. The ends lost 5 bases at V and 7 bases at J; junction bases unmatched: 6. The CDR3 is made up of 16 amino acids. The CDR3 region has the DNA TGTGCCAGCAGCCCAAGGACTAGCGGGGGGGCTAATGAGCAGTTCTTC. As protein: CASSPRTSGGANEQFF. Combining the CDR3 with reference TRBV7-8 and TRBJ2-1 gives the whole variable domain GAGVSQSPRYKVAKRGQDVALRCDPISGHVSLFWYQQALGQGPEFLTYFQNEAQLDKSGLPSDRFFAERPEGSVSTLKIQRTQQEDSAVYLCASSPRTSGGANEQFFGPGTRLTVL.

V and J are TRBV10-3 and TRBJ2-1, with TRBD1 matching 10 bases. CDR1 ENHRY and CDR2 SYGVKD come from the germline V gene. The CDR3 has 13 residues. The V gene end was trimmed by 10 bases and the J gene end by 3 bases; junction bases not matched to a gene: 3. This chain's CDR3 is CATWTGGYNEQFF. Written as DNA, the CDR3 is TGTGCCACTTGGACAGGGGGCTACAATGAGCAGTTCTTC.

The gene calls are TRBV7-2 and TRBJ1-3; D is unresolved. Germline lookup yields CDR1 SGHTA and CDR2 FQGNSA. Trimming took 3 bases from V and 0 from J, leaving 9 bases between them. The CDR3 loop spans 15 amino acids. CDR3 sequence reads: CASSFRRTSGNTIYF. The CDR3 nucleotides are TGTGCCAGCAGCTTTAGGCGTACCTCTGGAAACACCATATATTTT. Using reference TRBV7-2 and TRBJ1-3 for the parts outside the CDR3, the full variable domain is GAGVSQSPSNKVTEKGKDVELRCDPISGHTALYWYRQSLGQGLEFLIYFQGNSAPDKSGLPSDRFSAERTGGSVSTLTIQRTQQEDSAVYLCASSFRRTSGNTIYFGEGSWLTVV.

This clonotype came up a few times. J is TRBJ2-4 and V is TRBV28; D is possibly TRBD2 (5 bases). The V end lost 6 bases, the J end lost 0 bases, and 12 bases lay between the germline ends. This CDR3 has 15 residues. Germline loops: CDR1 MDHEN, CDR2 SYDVKM. CDR3 sequence reads: CASSHTAGAKNIQYF. The DNA of the CDR3 is TGTGCCAGCAGCCACACCGCGGGAGCCAAAAACATTCAGTACTTC.

The table lists this clonotype with many counts. This chain links TRBV2 with TRBJ2-2; TRBD2 might be the D (5 bases). Trimming cost V 8 bases and J 5 bases, with 15 bases left between them. CDR3 length: 14 amino acids. Per the germline V gene, CDR1 is SNHLY and CDR2 is FYNNEI. The CDR3 DNA is TGTGCCAGCCGGTGGGAGTGGAATACCGGGGAGCTGTTTTTT. Its translation: CASRWEWNTGELFF.

The genes are TRBV14 and TRBJ1-1; D uncertain. CDR1 SGHDN and CDR2 FVKESK come from the germline V gene. This CDR3 is 16 amino acids long. The germline V and J ends were trimmed by 1 base and 4 bases, with 16 bases remaining between them. CDR3 nucleotides: TGTGCCAGCAGCCAAGCGGGTGGCCAGGCGGGCACTGAAGCTTTCTTT. Translating it yields CASSQAGGQAGTEAFF.

The genes are TRBV4-1 and TRBJ1-4; weak D call: TRBD1 (5 bases). Trimming removed 0 bases from V and 6 bases from J, with 8 bases in between. The CDR3 spans 14 residues. In germline, CDR1 is MGHRA, CDR2 YSYEKL. CDR3 DNA: TGCGCCAGCAGCCAAGAAGGGGAGGATGAAAAACTGTTTTTT. It codes for CASSQEGEDEKLFF.

This clonotype was recorded a few times. The chain uses TRBV7-9 and TRBJ2-4; D perhaps matches TRBD2 (7 bases). CDR3 length: 16 amino acids. V lost 5 bases and J lost 1, with 15 bases in between. Germline V gene sequence: CDR1 SEHNR, CDR2 FQNEAQ (reference sequence). CDR3 in amino acids: CASSPEGGAAKNIQYF. The DNA for the CDR3 is TGTGCCAGCAGCCCAGAAGGGGGGGCGGCCAAAAACATTCAGTACTTC.

The genes are TRBV7-2 and TRBJ2-3, with 8 bases aligning to TRBD1. Trimming cost V 5 bases and J 9 bases; bases outside gene matches: 13. The CDR3 is 15 amino acids. Germline V CDR1 and CDR2: SGHTA, FQGNSA. The CDR3 sequence is CASSPFGQGSSTQYF. DNA for the CDR3: TGTGCCAGCAGCCCATTCGGACAGGGTAGTTCAACGCAGTATTTT.

The chain links TRBV19 to TRBJ1-1; D not certain. CDR1 LNHDA and CDR2 SQIVND come from the germline V gene (reference sequence). Trimming shortened V by 9 bases and J by 0 bases, and 17 bases separated the two germline ends. This CDR3 is 15 amino acids long. The CDR3 DNA reads TGTGCCAGCACGGTGGGGTTTTTCATGAACACTGAAGCTTTCTTT. It translates to CASTVGFFMNTEAFF.

V gene TRBV9 combines with J gene TRBJ2-6; perhaps TRBD1 as D (5 bases). Germline V gene data show CDR1 as SGDLS and CDR2 as YYNGEE. V was shortened by 3 bases and J by 3 bases, with 10 bases between the two germline ends. CDR3 length: 15 amino acids. The CDR3 loop reads CASSETGGGANVLTF. The CDR3 DNA reads as TGTGCCAGCAGCGAAACAGGCGGTGGGGCCAACGTCCTGACTTTC.

This clonotype occurred once. Compared with germline, one end of the junction differs, possibly owing to a read error. The genes are TRBV5-4 and TRBJ2-7, with TRBD1 matching over 9 bases. There are 17 residues in the CDR3. Germline lookup yields CDR1 SGHNT and CDR2 YYREEE (reference sequence). The CDR3 bases are TGTGTCAGCAGCCACCGACAGGGGGTCTACCGCTCCTACGAGCAGTACTTC. Amino acid sequence: CVSSHRQGVYRSYEQYF.

This clonotype has a handful of counts. J is TRBJ2-1 and V is TRBV9, with no clear D. V lost 3 bases to trimming and J lost 3 bases, with 7 bases between them. The V gene's germline CDR1 is SGDLS and CDR2 YYNGEE. The CDR3 has 13 residues. Written as DNA, the CDR3 is TGTGCCAGCAGCGCAGACGGCTACAATGAGCAGTTCTTC. This translates into CASSADGYNEQFF.

The chain carries TRBV6-1 and TRBJ2-7, with 8 bases identical to TRBD1. The junction had 3 bases not matched to a gene; V was cut back by 2 bases and J by 0 bases. CDR1 is MNHNS, CDR2 SASEGT, per germline. CDR3 length equals 15 residues. The CDR3 DNA reads as TGTGCCAGCAGTGAACTGGGACAGGACTCCTACGAGCAGTACTTC. This gives the protein CASSELGQDSYEQYF.

This clonotype came up a few times. This chain connects TRBV7-2 to TRBJ2-1; 8 bases are shared with TRBD2. This CDR3 has 15 residues. V shed 5 bases, J shed 4 bases, and the junction held 7 bases outside the gene matches. CDR1 is SGHTA and CDR2 is FQGNSA in the germline V gene. The CDR3 protein is CASSPPGGLYNEQFF. DNA for the CDR3: TGTGCCAGCAGCCCCCCGGGGGGGCTTTACAATGAGCAGTTCTTC.

V and J are TRBV29-1 and TRBJ1-1; maybe TRBD1 (6 bases). The CDR3 runs to 12 residues. The germline V gene has CDR1 SQVTM and CDR2 ANQGSEA. V gave up 6 bases and J gave up 3 bases, with 11 bases separating them. The CDR3, as DNA: TGCAGCGTCGCGAGGGGGGACACTGAAGCTTTCTTT. As protein: CSVARGDTEAFF.

This clonotype was counted at least ten times. This chain joins TRBV10-3 and TRBJ1-3; D is uncertain. Germline CDR1 ENHRY, CDR2 SYGVKD. The CDR3 loop spans 12 amino acids. V lost 7 bases, J lost 0 bases, and 4 bases lay in between. The CDR3 region is CAIKASGNTIYF. CDR3 DNA sequence: TGTGCCATCAAGGCCTCTGGAAACACCATATATTTT.

The sample holds many counts of this clonotype. The chain recombines TRBV6-5 with TRBJ2-1, with 9 bases matching TRBD2. Germline CDR1 and CDR2: MNHEY and SVGAGI. This CDR3 has 17 amino acids. The V and J ends lost 0 bases and 2 bases, in that order; junction bases with no gene match: 5. CDR3 in DNA: TGTGCCAGCAGTTACTCGAAGGCTAGCGGGGCCTACAATGAGCAGTTCTTC. Its protein product is CASSYSKASGAYNEQFF.

This chain joins TRBV2 and TRBJ2-1; a weak D match, TRBD2 (6 bases). CDR1 and CDR2 from the germline V gene are SNHLY and FYNNEI. Trimming left V 6 bases short and J 0 bases short, with 21 bases between. The CDR3 sequence is 18 residues long. This chain's CDR3 is CASRGSRGRESSYNEQFF. The CDR3 DNA reads TGTGCCAGCAGGGGATCCAGAGGTCGGGAGAGCTCCTACAATGAGCAGTTCTTC.

In its sample, this clonotype was seen many times. V is TRBV5-6 and J is TRBJ2-1, with 7 bases aligning to TRBD1. Germline lookup yields CDR1 SGHDT and CDR2 YYEEEE. V shed 4 bases and J 6 bases; nucleotides not matched to a gene: 13. The CDR3 consists of 16 residues. The CDR3 sequence: CASSQSTGPYPNEQFF. The CDR3 DNA is TGTGCCAGCAGCCAATCGACAGGGCCATACCCCAATGAGCAGTTCTTC.

V is TRBV11-3 and J is TRBJ2-3, with D possibly being TRBD2 (5 bases). CDR1 SGHNT and CDR2 YENEEA come from the germline V gene. V gave up 5 bases and J gave up 3 bases, with 9 bases separating them. There are 13 residues in the CDR3. The CDR3 is CASSAERTDTQYF. The DNA for the CDR3 is TGTGCCAGCAGCGCCGAGCGGACAGATACGCAGTATTTT.

This clonotype was detected ten times or more. The chain links TRBV12-3 or TRBV12-4 to TRBJ2-5; D is unclear. Trimming pared 3 bases from V and 5 bases from J, leaving 7 bases between. The CDR3 consists of 12 residues. The CDR3 nucleotides are TGTGCCAGCAGTTTCAGTCGGGAGACCCAGTACTTC. Amino acids: CASSFSRETQYF.

To note about this clonotype: A junction end diverges from the germline sequence, so it may reflect a read error. The rearrangement links TRBV4-1 to TRBJ2-5, with D unresolved. CDR1 is MGHRA, CDR2 YSYEKL, per germline. This CDR3 has 14 amino acids. Here the CDR3 reads CASSQDRTQETQYF. The CDR3 coding sequence is TGTGCCAGCAGCCAAGATCGAACTCAAGAGACCCAGTACTTC.

The chain uses TRBV7-2 and TRBJ1-4; no firm D call. Trimming removed 5 bases from V and 8 bases from J, with 15 bases in between. The germline gives CDR1 SGHTA, CDR2 FQGNSA. The CDR3 sequence is 14 residues long. CDR3 region: CASSPDPGLEKLFF. The CDR3 DNA reads TGTGCCAGCAGCCCGGACCCTGGTTTAGAAAAACTGTTTTTT.

This chain uses TRBV7-3 with TRBJ2-1; D unclear. CDR3 length equals 12 residues. V dropped 5 bases and J dropped 8 bases, with 10 bases sitting between them. CDR1 and CDR2 from the germline V gene are SGHTA and FQGTGA. The CDR3 DNA reads as TGTGCCAGCAGCCCCGACGGAGATGAGCAGTTCTTC. It is translated as CASSPDGDEQFF.

The sample holds a few counts of this clonotype. The chain couples TRBV7-6 to TRBJ2-1; 8 nucleotides agree with TRBD2. The junction had 14 bases not matched to a gene; V was cut back by 5 bases and J by 2 bases. This CDR3 spans 18 amino acids. Per the germline V gene, CDR1 is SGHVS and CDR2 is FNYEAQ. CDR3 sequence (DNA): TGTGCCAGCAGCCACCGGGGTGGGCGGGAGGCCACCTACAATGAGCAGTTCTTC. Its protein is CASSHRGGREATYNEQFF.

The chain recombines TRBV6-2 or TRBV6-3 with TRBJ2-7; D might be TRBD1 (5 bases). The CDR3 sequence is 15 residues long. The V and J ends lost 0 bases and 3 bases respectively, with 12 bases between them. Germline V CDR1 and CDR2: MNHEY, SVGEGT. The CDR3 loop is CASSYSPWQGYEQYF. The CDR3 DNA is TGTGCCAGCAGTTACTCCCCGTGGCAGGGCTACGAGCAGTACTTC.

This clonotype was found a few times. The chain couples TRBV7-8 to TRBJ2-1, with D tentatively TRBD2 (5 bases). Per germline, CDR1 SGHVS and CDR2 FQNEAQ. V lost 1 base, J lost 13 bases, and 20 bases lay in between. The CDR3 contains 15 residues. The CDR3 spells CASSLDRTSRTEQFF. Here the CDR3 DNA reads TGTGCCAGCAGCTTAGATCGAACTAGTAGGACTGAACAGTTCTTC.